These 9 T cell receptor beta chains originate from one sample sequenced in a study of T-cell memory formation after mild COVID-19. Via MiXCR, TCRdb re-called the 5' RACE reads, giving one row per CDR3 protein. The sample has about 340,000 distinct CDR3 sequences, around a fifth seen once. Sequencing was performed on PBMCs or a T cell subset sorted from them (not recorded which). Source of these receptors: a man aged 18-30 years who had mild COVID-19 (a few samples of this study predate the infection). Cell type and time point are not known.

This clonotype came up many times. The chain links TRBV7-2 to TRBJ2-5; D might be TRBD1 or TRBD2, each matching 5 bases. CDR3 length equals 15 residues. CDR1 is SGHTA and CDR2 is FQGNSA in the germline V gene. Trimming removed 5 bases from V and 4 bases from J, with 17 bases in between. DNA for the CDR3: TGTGCCAGCAGCCCCGCGAGGGGCTCGGGAGAGACCCAGTACTTC. As protein: CASSPARGSGETQYF.

This chain links TRBV5-5 with TRBJ2-7; TRBD2 agrees at 13 bases. CDR1 is SGHKS and CDR2 is YYEKEE in the germline V gene (reference sequence). V was pared by 3 bases and J by 0 bases, with 12 bases of the junction left unmatched. The length of the CDR3 is 19 residues. The CDR3 coding sequence is TGTGCCAGCAGCTGGAGCGGACTAGCGGGGGATACTTCCTCCTACGAGCAGTACTTC. Translating it yields CASSWSGLAGDTSSYEQYF.

This sequence joins TRBV5-1 and TRBJ2-1; 9 bases line up with TRBD2. The CDR3 spans 16 residues. With V trimmed by 0 bases and J by 6 bases, 7 bases remained unmatched. Per the germline V gene, CDR1 is SGHRS and CDR2 is YFSETQ. The CDR3 spells CASSLGASGDLNEQFF. The CDR3 nucleotides are TGCGCCAGCAGCTTGGGGGCTAGCGGGGACCTCAATGAGCAGTTCTTC. Variable domain in full (rest from reference TRBV5-1 and TRBJ2-1): KAGVTQTPRYLIKTRGQQVTLSCSPISGHRSVSWYQQTPGQGLQFLFEYFSETQRNKGNFPGRFSGRQFSNSRSEMNVSTLELGDSALYLCASSLGASGDLNEQFFGPGTRLTVL.

This rearrangement joins TRBV6-5 to TRBJ2-7; no firm D call. Germline V gives CDR1 MNHEY, CDR2 SVGAGI. The CDR3 is made up of 13 amino acids. V dropped 11 bases and J dropped 0 bases, with 14 bases sitting between them. This chain's CDR3 is CAVGPSDSYEQYF. The DNA for the CDR3 is TGTGCCGTCGGGCCATCTGACTCCTACGAGCAGTACTTC.

J is TRBJ2-5 and V is TRBV18; possible D gene TRBD2, 5 bases. Germline CDR1 reads KGHSH; CDR2 reads LQKENI. V was cut by 6 bases and J by 5 bases, with 22 bases left in between. The CDR3 totals 16 residues. In DNA form, the CDR3 reads TGTGCCAGCTCCTTCGTTCGGGCTGCACGCGGGGAGACCCAGTACTTC. This gives the protein CASSFVRAARGETQYF.

The V call is TRBV7-9, the J call TRBJ2-2; D possibly corresponds to TRBD1 (5 bases). V was cut by 3 bases and J by 0 bases, with 8 bases left in between. The CDR3 runs to 15 residues. Germline V gene data show CDR1 as SEHNR and CDR2 as FQNEAQ (reference sequence). CDR3 nucleotide sequence: TGTGCCAGCAGCTTCCGGACAACGAACACCGGGGAGCTGTTTTTT. Translation gives CASSFRTTNTGELFF.

This chain links TRBV6-5 with TRBJ1-2, with D possibly matching TRBD1 (5 bases). Per the germline V gene, CDR1 is MNHEY and CDR2 is SVGAGI. This CDR3 region has 16 residues. The V gene lost 5 bases and the J gene lost 0 bases, with 16 bases spanning the gap. CDR3 residues: CASSPVGGVANYGYTF. CDR3 bases: TGTGCCAGCAGTCCAGTGGGGGGGGTAGCTAACTATGGCTACACCTTC.

This clonotype was counted only a few times. The chain employs TRBV12-3 or TRBV12-4 and TRBJ1-1; TRBD1 aligns across 8 bases. The length of the CDR3 is 13 residues. With V trimmed by 8 bases and J by 0 bases, 2 bases remained unmatched. CDR3 in DNA: TGTGCCAGCGGACAGGGATTGAACACTGAAGCTTTCTTT. Translation gives CASGQGLNTEAFF.

The chain couples TRBV7-2 to TRBJ2-5, with 10 nucleotides matching TRBD2. After removal of 1 base from V and 5 bases from J, the junction contained 7 bases not matched to a gene. CDR1 and CDR2 (germline): SGHTA, FQGNSA. The CDR3 is made up of 16 amino acids. The CDR3 loop is CASSLVPAGGLETQYF. Written as DNA, the CDR3 is TGTGCCAGCAGCTTAGTGCCAGCGGGGGGGCTGGAGACCCAGTACTTC.